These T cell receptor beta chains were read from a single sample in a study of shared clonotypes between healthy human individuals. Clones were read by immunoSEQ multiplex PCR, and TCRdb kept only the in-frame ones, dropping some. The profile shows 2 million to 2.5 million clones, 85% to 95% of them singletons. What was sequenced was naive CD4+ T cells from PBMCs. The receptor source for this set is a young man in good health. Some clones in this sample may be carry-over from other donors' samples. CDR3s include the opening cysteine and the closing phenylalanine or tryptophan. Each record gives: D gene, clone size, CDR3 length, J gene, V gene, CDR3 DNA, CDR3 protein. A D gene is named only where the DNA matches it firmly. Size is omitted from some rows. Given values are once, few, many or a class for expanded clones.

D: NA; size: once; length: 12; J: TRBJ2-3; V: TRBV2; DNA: TGTGCCAGCAGTGGGCCCACAGATACGCAGTATTTT; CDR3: CASSGPTDTQYF
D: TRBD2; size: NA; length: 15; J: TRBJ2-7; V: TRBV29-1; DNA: TGCAGCGTGGGGAGGCTAGCGGGAGGAGGAAACGAGCAGTACTTC; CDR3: CSVGRLAGGGNEQYF
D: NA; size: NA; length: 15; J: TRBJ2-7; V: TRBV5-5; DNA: TGTGCCAGCAGCTGGCTCCCGGACAGATACTACGAGCAGTACTTC; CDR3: CASSWLPDRYYEQYF
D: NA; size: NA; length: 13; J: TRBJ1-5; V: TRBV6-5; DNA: TGTGCCAGCAGTCGGGACTTGGGTCAGCCCCAGCATTTT; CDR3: CASSRDLGQPQHF
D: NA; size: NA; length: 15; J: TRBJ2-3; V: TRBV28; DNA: TGTGCCAGCAGTTTAGGATTTATTAGCACAGATACGCAGTATTTT; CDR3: CASSLGFISTDTQYF
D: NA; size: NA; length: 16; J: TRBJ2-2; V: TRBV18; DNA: TGTGCCAGCTCACGGGACTTAACCCGCCTCACCGGGGAGCTGTTTTTT; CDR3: CASSRDLTRLTGELFF
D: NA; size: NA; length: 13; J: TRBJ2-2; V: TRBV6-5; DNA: TGTGCCAGCAGTTTTCGGAGCACCGGGGAGCTGTTTTTT; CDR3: CASSFRSTGELFF
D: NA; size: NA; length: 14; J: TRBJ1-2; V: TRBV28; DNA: TGTGCCAGCAGTTTAAAGGGACCTAACTATGGCTACACCTTC; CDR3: CASSLKGPNYGYTF
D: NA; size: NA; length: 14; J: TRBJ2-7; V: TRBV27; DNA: TGTGCCAGCAGTTCCGGACTGGATTGGTACGAGCAGTACTTC; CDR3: CASSSGLDWYEQYF
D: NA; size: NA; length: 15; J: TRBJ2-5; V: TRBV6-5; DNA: TGTGCCAGCAGTTACTCTCCGACTGGACAAGAGACCCAGTACTTC; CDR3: CASSYSPTGQETQYF
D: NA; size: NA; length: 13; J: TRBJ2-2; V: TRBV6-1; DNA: TGTGCCAGCAGTGAATTAGCCACCGGGGAGCTGTTTTTT; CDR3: CASSELATGELFF
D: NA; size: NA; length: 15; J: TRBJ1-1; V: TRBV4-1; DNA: TGCGCCAGCAGCCAAGGAGGGTTAAAGGACACTGAAGCTTTCTTT; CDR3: CASSQGGLKDTEAFF
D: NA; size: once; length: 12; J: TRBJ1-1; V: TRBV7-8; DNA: TGTGCCAGCAGCTTAGCGCTTGATGAAGCTTTCTTT; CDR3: CASSLALDEAFF
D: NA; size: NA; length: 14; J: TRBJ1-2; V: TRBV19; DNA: TGTGCCAGTCGCCCAGAGGCAGTATCCGGTGGCTACACCTTC; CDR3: CASRPEAVSGGYTF
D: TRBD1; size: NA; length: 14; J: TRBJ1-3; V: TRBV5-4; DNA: TGTGCCAGCAGCGCCCGGGACAGCCGAAACACCATATATTTT; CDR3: CASSARDSRNTIYF